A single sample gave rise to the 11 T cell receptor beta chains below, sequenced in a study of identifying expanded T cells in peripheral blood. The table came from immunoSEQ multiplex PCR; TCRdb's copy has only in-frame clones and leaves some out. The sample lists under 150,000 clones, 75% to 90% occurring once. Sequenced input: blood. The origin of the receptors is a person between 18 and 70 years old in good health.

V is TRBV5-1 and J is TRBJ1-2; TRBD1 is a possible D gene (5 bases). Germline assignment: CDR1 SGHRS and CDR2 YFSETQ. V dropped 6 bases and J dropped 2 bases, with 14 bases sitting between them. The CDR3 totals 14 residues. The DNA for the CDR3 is TGCGCCAGCACCCCTGGGACGGCAAACTATGGCTACACCTTC. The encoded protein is CASTPGTANYGYTF.

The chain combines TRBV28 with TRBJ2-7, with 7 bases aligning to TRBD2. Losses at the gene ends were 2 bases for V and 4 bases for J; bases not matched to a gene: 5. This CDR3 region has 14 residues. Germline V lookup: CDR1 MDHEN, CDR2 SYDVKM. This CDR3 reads CASSLIAGNYEQYF. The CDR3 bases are TGTGCCAGCAGTTTAATAGCGGGTAATTACGAGCAGTACTTC.

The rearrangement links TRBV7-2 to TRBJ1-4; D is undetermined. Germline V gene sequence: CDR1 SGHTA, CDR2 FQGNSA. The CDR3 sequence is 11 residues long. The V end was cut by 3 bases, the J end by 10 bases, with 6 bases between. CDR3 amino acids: CASSLDRKLFF. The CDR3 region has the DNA TGTGCCAGCAGCTTGGATCGAAAACTGTTTTTT.

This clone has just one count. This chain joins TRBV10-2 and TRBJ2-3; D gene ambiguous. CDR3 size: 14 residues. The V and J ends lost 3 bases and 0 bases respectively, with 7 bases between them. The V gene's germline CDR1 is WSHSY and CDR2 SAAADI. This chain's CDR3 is CASSDKTSTDTQYF. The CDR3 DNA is TGCGCCAGCAGTGATAAAACTAGCACAGATACGCAGTATTTT.

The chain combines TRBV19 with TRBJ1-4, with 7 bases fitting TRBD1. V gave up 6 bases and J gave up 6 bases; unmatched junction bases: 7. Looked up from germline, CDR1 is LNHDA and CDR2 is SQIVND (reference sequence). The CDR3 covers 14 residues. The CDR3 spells CASRTGSVDEKLFF. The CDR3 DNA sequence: TGTGCCAGTAGGACAGGGAGTGTCGATGAAAAACTGTTTTTT.

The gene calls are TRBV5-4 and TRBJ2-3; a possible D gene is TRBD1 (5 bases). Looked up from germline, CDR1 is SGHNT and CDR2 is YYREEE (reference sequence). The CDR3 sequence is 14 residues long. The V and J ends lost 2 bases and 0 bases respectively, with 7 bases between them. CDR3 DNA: TGTGCCAGCAGCTTTGACAGAAGCACAGATACGCAGTATTTT. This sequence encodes CASSFDRSTDTQYF.

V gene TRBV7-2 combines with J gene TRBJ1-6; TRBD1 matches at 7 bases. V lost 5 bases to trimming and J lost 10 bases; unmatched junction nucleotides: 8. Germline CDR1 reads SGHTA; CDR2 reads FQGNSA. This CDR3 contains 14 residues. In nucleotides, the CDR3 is TGTGCCAGCAGCGAAGACAGGGCAGGGTCACCCCTCCACTTT. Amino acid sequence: CASSEDRAGSPLHF.

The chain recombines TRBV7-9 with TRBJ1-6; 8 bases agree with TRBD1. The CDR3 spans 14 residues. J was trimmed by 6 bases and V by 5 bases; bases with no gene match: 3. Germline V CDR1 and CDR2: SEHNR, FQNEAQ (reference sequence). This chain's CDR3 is CASSLDRGNSPLHF. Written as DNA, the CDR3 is TGTGCCAGCAGCCTTGACAGGGGTAATTCACCCCTCCACTTT. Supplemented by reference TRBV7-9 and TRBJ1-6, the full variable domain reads DTGVSQNPRHKITKRGQNVTFRCDPISEHNRLYWYRQTLGQGPEFLTYFQNEAQLEKSRLLSDRFSAERPKGSFSTLEIQRTEQGDSAMYLCASSLDRGNSPLHFGNGTRLTVT.

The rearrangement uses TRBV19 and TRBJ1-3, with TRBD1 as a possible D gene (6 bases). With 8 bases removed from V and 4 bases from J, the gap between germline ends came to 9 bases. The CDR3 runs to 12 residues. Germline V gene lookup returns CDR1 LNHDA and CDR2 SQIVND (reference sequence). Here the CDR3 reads CASWTAGNTIYF. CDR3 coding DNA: TGTGCCAGTTGGACAGCCGGAAACACCATATATTTT.

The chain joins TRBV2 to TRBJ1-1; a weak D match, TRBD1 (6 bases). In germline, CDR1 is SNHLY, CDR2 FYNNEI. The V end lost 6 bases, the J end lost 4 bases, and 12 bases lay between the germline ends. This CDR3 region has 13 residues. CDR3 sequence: CASSEQGGTEAFF. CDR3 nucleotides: TGTGCCAGCAGCGAACAGGGAGGCACTGAAGCTTTCTTT.

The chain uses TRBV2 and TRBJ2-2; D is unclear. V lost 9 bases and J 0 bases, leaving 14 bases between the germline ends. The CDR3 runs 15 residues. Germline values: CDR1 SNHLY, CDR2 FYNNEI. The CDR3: CASLFGSANTGELFF. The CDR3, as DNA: TGTGCCAGTCTTTTCGGGTCGGCGAACACCGGGGAGCTGTTTTTT.